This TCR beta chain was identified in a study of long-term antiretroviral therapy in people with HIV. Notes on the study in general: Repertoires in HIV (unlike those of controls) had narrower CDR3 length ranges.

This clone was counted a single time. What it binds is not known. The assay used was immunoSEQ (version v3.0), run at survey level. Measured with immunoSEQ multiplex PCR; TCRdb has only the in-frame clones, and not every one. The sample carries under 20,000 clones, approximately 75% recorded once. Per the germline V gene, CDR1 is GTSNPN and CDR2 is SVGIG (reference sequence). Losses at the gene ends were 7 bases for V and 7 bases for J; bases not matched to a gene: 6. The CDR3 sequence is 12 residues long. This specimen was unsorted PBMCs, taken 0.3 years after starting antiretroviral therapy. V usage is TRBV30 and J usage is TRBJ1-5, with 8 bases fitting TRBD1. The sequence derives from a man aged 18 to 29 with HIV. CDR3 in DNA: TGTGCCTACGAGACAGGGGTCCAGCCCCAGCATTTT. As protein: CAYETGVQPQHF.